A single sample is the source of the 26 T cell receptor beta chains below, sequenced in a study of control samples from healthy donors and cancer patients. Here immunoSEQ multiplex PCR was the method, and the copy in TCRdb shows in-frame clones only, minus some. The table includes fewer than 200,000 clones, around 91% detected once. Sequencing was performed on blood. The receptors come from a woman in her 50s in good health.

The genes are TRBV7-8 and TRBJ2-4; the match to TRBD2 covers 14 bases. The junction had 10 bases not matched to a gene; V was cut back by 3 bases and J by 0 bases. The germline V gene has CDR1 SGHVS and CDR2 FQNEAQ. The CDR3 totals 20 residues. This CDR3 reads CASSFTSRLAGGVAKNIQYF. The CDR3 bases are TGTGCCAGCAGCTTCACCTCTAGACTAGCGGGAGGGGTAGCCAAAAACATTCAGTACTTC.

V gene TRBV18 combines with J gene TRBJ1-4, with 7 nucleotides matching TRBD1. V shed 5 bases and J 2 bases; nucleotides not matched to a gene: 5. Germline CDR1 is KGHSH and CDR2 is LQKENI. The CDR3 runs to 15 residues. DNA of the CDR3: TGTGCCAGCTCATCCGTACAGGGGACTAATGAAAAACTGTTTTTT. Translation gives CASSSVQGTNEKLFF.

The chain uses TRBV4-2 and TRBJ1-6; D call uncertain. This CDR3 contains 17 residues. Looked up from germline, CDR1 is LGHNA and CDR2 is YNFKEQ. V gave up 1 base and J gave up 1 base, with 11 bases separating them. The CDR3: CASSQGGEGSYNSPLHF. The CDR3 DNA sequence: TGTGCCAGCAGCCAAGGCGGGGAAGGGTCCTATAATTCACCCCTCCACTTT.

V is TRBV6-6 and J is TRBJ1-4, with a possible D match to TRBD1 (6 bases). V lost 6 bases and J lost 7, with 9 bases in between. From germline, CDR1 is MNHNY and CDR2 SVGAGI (reference sequence). The CDR3 is 12 amino acids. The CDR3 bases are TGTGCCAGCAGGGACAGCCCTGAAAAACTGTTTTTT. Its translation: CASRDSPEKLFF.

V is TRBV9 and J is TRBJ1-2, with a possible D match to TRBD1 (6 bases). With 0 bases removed from V and 2 bases from J, the gap between germline ends came to 17 bases. CDR1 SGDLS and CDR2 YYNGEE come from the germline V gene. The CDR3 has 17 amino acids. CDR3 bases: TGTGCCAGCAGCGTAGCTTACAGGTCCCAGGGGAACTATGGCTACACCTTC. This codes for CASSVAYRSQGNYGYTF. The full variable domain, with the rest looked up from reference TRBV9 and TRBJ1-2, is DSGVTQTPKHLITATGQRVTLRCSPRSGDLSVYWYQQSLDQGLQFLIQYYNGEERAKGNILERFSAQQFPDLHSELNLSSLELGDSALYFCASSVAYRSQGNYGYTFGSGTRLTVV.

This chain uses TRBV5-6 with TRBJ2-2; D gene ambiguous. Trimming left V 2 bases short and J 6 bases short, with 2 bases between. The CDR3 covers 11 residues. The V gene's germline CDR1 is SGHDT and CDR2 YYEEEE. In nucleotides, the CDR3 is TGTGCCAGCAGCTTCGCCGGGGAGCTGTTTTTT. It yields the protein CASSFAGELFF.

This clone was observed once. The V and J genes are TRBV5-1 and TRBJ1-1; 7 nucleotides match TRBD1. The CDR3 has 12 residues. The junction had 2 bases not matched to a gene; V was cut back by 4 bases and J by 5 bases. CDR1 is SGHRS, CDR2 YFSETQ, per germline. In DNA, the CDR3 is TGCGCCAGCAGCCTGACAGGGACTGAAGCTTTCTTT. Translation: CASSLTGTEAFF.

The V gene is TRBV6-5, the J gene TRBJ1-2, with D perhaps matching TRBD1 (6 bases). V was trimmed by 8 bases and J by 3 bases, leaving 16 bases between them. Germline V gives CDR1 MNHEY, CDR2 SVGAGI. This CDR3 comprises 14 residues. CDR3 sequence: CASALNRDDYGYTF. CDR3 bases: TGTGCCAGCGCTTTAAACAGGGACGACTATGGCTACACCTTC.

The gene calls are TRBV2 and TRBJ2-1; a weak D match, TRBD2 (6 bases). This CDR3 contains 14 residues. Germline V gene data show CDR1 as SNHLY and CDR2 as FYNNEI. Deletions cut 4 bases from V and 3 bases from J, with 10 bases between. The CDR3 region has the DNA TGTGCCAGCAGTGGGACTACTCTCTACAATGAGCAGTTCTTC. Translation gives CASSGTTLYNEQFF.

The chain combines TRBV12-3 or TRBV12-4 with TRBJ1-1; maybe TRBD1 (5 bases). V was clipped by 6 bases and J by 12 bases, with 17 bases between them. There are 12 residues in the CDR3. The CDR3 is CASSPGGGTPFF. CDR3 DNA: TGTGCCAGCAGCCCGGGGGGGGGTACTCCTTTCTTT.

This clone was detected only once. The genes are TRBV7-8 and TRBJ2-2; 8 bases align to TRBD1. Per germline, CDR1 SGHVS and CDR2 FQNEAQ. The CDR3 contains 13 residues. V trimming: 6 bases; J trimming: 4 bases; junction bases outside the gene matches: 1. The CDR3 sequence is CASRTGGTGELFF. The DNA of the CDR3 is TGTGCCAGCAGAACAGGGGGCACCGGGGAGCTGTTTTTT. Full variable domain (rest looked up from reference TRBV7-8 and TRBJ2-2): GAGVSQSPRYKVAKRGQDVALRCDPISGHVSLFWYQQALGQGPEFLTYFQNEAQLDKSGLPSDRFFAERPEGSVSTLKIQRTQQEDSAVYLCASRTGGTGELFFGEGSRLTVL.

The chain joins TRBV25-1 to TRBJ1-4, with unresolved D. The V end lost 5 bases, the J end lost 8 bases, and 12 bases lay between the germline ends. There are 13 residues in the CDR3. Germline lookup yields CDR1 MGHDK and CDR2 SYGVNS. Written as DNA, the CDR3 is TGTGCCAGCAGTCCCGGGGTGGGAGAAAAACTGTTTTTT. This codes for CASSPGVGEKLFF.

The chain is built from TRBV4-1 and TRBJ1-5; no clear D gene. The CDR3 totals 13 residues. The V gene lost 1 base and the J gene lost 9 bases, with 10 bases spanning the gap. Germline V gene sequence: CDR1 MGHRA, CDR2 YSYEKL. The CDR3 sequence: CASSQAEVWPQHF. Here the CDR3 DNA reads TGCGCCAGCAGCCAAGCCGAGGTGTGGCCCCAGCATTTT.

The genes are TRBV5-8 and TRBJ1-1; a possible D gene is TRBD1 (6 bases). This CDR3 has 16 residues. Trimming removed 3 bases from V and 4 bases from J, with 19 bases in between. Germline-derived CDR1 and CDR2 are SGHTS and YDEGEE. DNA of the CDR3: TGTGCCAGCAGCTCAGGGGCCTCAGCAGGTAGCACTGAAGCTTTCTTT. Amino acid sequence: CASSSGASAGSTEAFF.

This clone occurred a few times. CDR3 loop: CASSSGTGAFF. CDR3 nucleotide sequence: TGTGCCAGCAGCTCGGGGACGGGAGCTTTCTTT. The chain joins TRBV11-3 to TRBJ1-1; possibly TRBD1 for D (5 bases). The CDR3 loop spans 11 amino acids. Trimming pared 4 bases from V and 10 bases from J, leaving 10 bases between. Germline values: CDR1 SGHNT, CDR2 YENEEA.

The chain joins TRBV5-1 to TRBJ1-1; TRBD1 matches 8 bases. The V gene end was trimmed by 3 bases and the J gene end by 9 bases; junction bases not matched to a gene: 16. CDR1 is SGHRS and CDR2 is YFSETQ in the germline V gene. The CDR3 covers 16 residues. CDR3 in DNA: TGCGCCAGCAGCTCCACAACCCTAGACAGGGGCGAGAAAGCTTTCTTT. Amino acids: CASSSTTLDRGEKAFF.

CDR3 in DNA: TGTGCCATCAGTGCAAGCAGGGGGGCTAGACCCAACACTGAAGCTTTCTTT. This gives the protein CAISASRGARPNTEAFF. The chain carries TRBV10-3 and TRBJ1-1; TRBD1 agrees at 7 bases. The CDR3 consists of 17 residues. After removal of 4 bases from V and 2 bases from J, the junction contained 13 bases not matched to a gene. Germline V gives CDR1 ENHRY, CDR2 SYGVKD.

V is TRBV24-1 and J is TRBJ2-2, with 10 bases matching TRBD2. The germline V gene encodes CDR1 KGHDR and CDR2 SFDVKD. The V gene end was trimmed by 0 bases and the J gene end by 0 bases; junction bases not matched to a gene: 6. The CDR3 is 19 amino acids. For the CDR3, the DNA is TGTGCCACCAGTGATTTGTACGAAGCGGGAGGGCCGAACACCGGGGAGCTGTTTTTT. It yields the protein CATSDLYEAGGPNTGELFF.

The CDR3 reads CASRTEMNTEAFF. In nucleotides, the CDR3 is TGTGCCAGCAGGACAGAGATGAACACTGAAGCTTTCTTT. J is TRBJ1-1 and V is TRBV2; D is possibly TRBD1 (5 bases). Germline CDR1 and CDR2: SNHLY and FYNNEI. The V gene lost 6 bases and the J gene lost 0 bases, with 8 bases spanning the gap. This CDR3 contains 13 residues.

V is TRBV25-1 and J is TRBJ2-5, with 12 bases lining up with TRBD1. J lost 5 bases, V lost 4 bases, and 5 bases had no gene match. This CDR3 is built from 15 residues. Germline assignment: CDR1 MGHDK and CDR2 SYGVNS. As DNA, the CDR3 is TGTGCCAGCAGTGGGCGGGACAGGGGGCAGGAGACCCAGTACTTC. Translated, it gives CASSGRDRGQETQYF.

The V call is TRBV4-1, the J call TRBJ2-2; no reliable D call. Germline CDR1 reads MGHRA; CDR2 reads YSYEKL. The CDR3 length is 15 residues. V lost 3 bases and J lost 5, with 13 bases in between. CDR3 nucleotide sequence: TGCGCCAGCAGCCAGCAGTTCCCGAGTACCGGGGAGCTGTTTTTT. Its translation is CASSQQFPSTGELFF.

This chain uses TRBV19 with TRBJ2-6, with no clear D. This CDR3 is 16 amino acids long. Germline V gives CDR1 LNHDA, CDR2 SQIVND (reference sequence). Trimming removed 5 bases at V and 0 bases at J, with 11 bases between. The CDR3 region has the DNA TGTGCCAGTAGTCGGGCCGTCCTCTCTGGGGCCAACGTCCTGACTTTC. This encodes CASSRAVLSGANVLTF.

The chain couples TRBV6-2 or TRBV6-3 to TRBJ2-4; weak D call: TRBD2 (7 bases). Germline CDR1 reads MNHEY; CDR2 reads SVGEGT. This CDR3 contains 17 residues. Trimming left V 6 bases short and J 0 bases short, with 18 bases between. CDR3 region: CASSSLGGGEAKNIQYF. The CDR3 DNA sequence: TGTGCCAGCAGCTCACTAGGGGGGGGCGAAGCCAAAAACATTCAGTACTTC.

The table lists this clone with a count of one. V gene TRBV4-3 combines with J gene TRBJ1-3; tentatively, D is TRBD1 (6 bases). Trimming took 1 base from V and 0 from J, leaving 7 bases between them. The CDR3 loop spans 15 amino acids. CDR1 is LGHNA and CDR2 is YSLEER in the germline V gene. CDR3 region: CASSQVGGSGNTIYF. Here the CDR3 DNA reads TGCGCCAGCAGCCAAGTAGGGGGCTCTGGAAACACCATATATTTT.

V is TRBV6-2 or TRBV6-3 and J is TRBJ1-4; a possible D gene is TRBD1 (5 bases). From germline, CDR1 is MNHEY and CDR2 SVGEGT. The CDR3 is 15 residues long. V lost 4 bases and J lost 0, with 9 bases in between. The CDR3: CASSSGPATNEKLFF. The CDR3 DNA is TGTGCCAGCAGTTCGGGGCCTGCAACTAATGAAAAACTGTTTTTT.

This clone was detected a few times. The J gene is TRBJ2-7, the V gene TRBV19; TRBD1 aligns across 9 bases. Trimming removed 5 bases from V and 3 bases from J; junction bases left unmatched: 11. The CDR3 has 16 amino acids. Germline V gene lookup returns CDR1 LNHDA and CDR2 SQIVND (reference sequence). CDR3 in DNA: TGTGCCAGTAGTCTCAGTAACAGGGGGCTTTACTACGAGCAGTACTTC. Its translation is CASSLSNRGLYYEQYF.